The clone carrying this TCR beta chain was observed at least ten times. Its antigen remains unidentified. With no exceptions, donors were healthy Caucasians. This record belongs to a study of identical twins. Overall study findings and caveats: Where out-of-frame alpha sequences were twin-shared, they showed excess low generation probability.

V was shortened by 3 bases and J by 2 bases, with 8 bases between the two germline ends. From germline, CDR1 is KGHSH and CDR2 LQKENI. CDR3 length equals 13 residues. TCRdb processed the 5' RACE reads anew with MiXCR; each CDR3 protein has one entry. Of 310,000 or so distinct CDR3 sequences detected, roughly 8.6% appear once; the ten largest clones hold approximately 2.1%. These data were also filed under a second study, of yellow fever vaccine responses in identical twins.

Sequencing was performed on memory (CD45RO+) T cells sorted from blood. The V gene is TRBV18, the J gene TRBJ2-7; the D is unclear. The receptor was isolated from a woman in her late teens or twenties in good health. The CDR3 DNA is TGTGCCAGCTCACCGCAGGAGACCTACGAGCAGTACTTC. Translation gives CASSPQETYEQYF.